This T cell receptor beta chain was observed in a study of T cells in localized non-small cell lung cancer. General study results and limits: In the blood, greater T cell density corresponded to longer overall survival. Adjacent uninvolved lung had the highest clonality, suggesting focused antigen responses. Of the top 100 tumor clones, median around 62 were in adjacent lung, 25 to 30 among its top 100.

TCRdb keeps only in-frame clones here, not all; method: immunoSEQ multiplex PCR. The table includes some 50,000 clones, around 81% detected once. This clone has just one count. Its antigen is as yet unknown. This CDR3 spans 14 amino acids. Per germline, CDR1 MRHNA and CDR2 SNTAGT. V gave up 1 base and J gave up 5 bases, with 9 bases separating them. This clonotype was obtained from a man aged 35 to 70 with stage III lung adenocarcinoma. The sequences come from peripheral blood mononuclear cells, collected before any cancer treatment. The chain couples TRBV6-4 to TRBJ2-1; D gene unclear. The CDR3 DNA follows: TGTGCCAGCAGTGACTTTCCTAGACACAATGAGCAGTTCTTC. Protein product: CASSDFPRHNEQFF.